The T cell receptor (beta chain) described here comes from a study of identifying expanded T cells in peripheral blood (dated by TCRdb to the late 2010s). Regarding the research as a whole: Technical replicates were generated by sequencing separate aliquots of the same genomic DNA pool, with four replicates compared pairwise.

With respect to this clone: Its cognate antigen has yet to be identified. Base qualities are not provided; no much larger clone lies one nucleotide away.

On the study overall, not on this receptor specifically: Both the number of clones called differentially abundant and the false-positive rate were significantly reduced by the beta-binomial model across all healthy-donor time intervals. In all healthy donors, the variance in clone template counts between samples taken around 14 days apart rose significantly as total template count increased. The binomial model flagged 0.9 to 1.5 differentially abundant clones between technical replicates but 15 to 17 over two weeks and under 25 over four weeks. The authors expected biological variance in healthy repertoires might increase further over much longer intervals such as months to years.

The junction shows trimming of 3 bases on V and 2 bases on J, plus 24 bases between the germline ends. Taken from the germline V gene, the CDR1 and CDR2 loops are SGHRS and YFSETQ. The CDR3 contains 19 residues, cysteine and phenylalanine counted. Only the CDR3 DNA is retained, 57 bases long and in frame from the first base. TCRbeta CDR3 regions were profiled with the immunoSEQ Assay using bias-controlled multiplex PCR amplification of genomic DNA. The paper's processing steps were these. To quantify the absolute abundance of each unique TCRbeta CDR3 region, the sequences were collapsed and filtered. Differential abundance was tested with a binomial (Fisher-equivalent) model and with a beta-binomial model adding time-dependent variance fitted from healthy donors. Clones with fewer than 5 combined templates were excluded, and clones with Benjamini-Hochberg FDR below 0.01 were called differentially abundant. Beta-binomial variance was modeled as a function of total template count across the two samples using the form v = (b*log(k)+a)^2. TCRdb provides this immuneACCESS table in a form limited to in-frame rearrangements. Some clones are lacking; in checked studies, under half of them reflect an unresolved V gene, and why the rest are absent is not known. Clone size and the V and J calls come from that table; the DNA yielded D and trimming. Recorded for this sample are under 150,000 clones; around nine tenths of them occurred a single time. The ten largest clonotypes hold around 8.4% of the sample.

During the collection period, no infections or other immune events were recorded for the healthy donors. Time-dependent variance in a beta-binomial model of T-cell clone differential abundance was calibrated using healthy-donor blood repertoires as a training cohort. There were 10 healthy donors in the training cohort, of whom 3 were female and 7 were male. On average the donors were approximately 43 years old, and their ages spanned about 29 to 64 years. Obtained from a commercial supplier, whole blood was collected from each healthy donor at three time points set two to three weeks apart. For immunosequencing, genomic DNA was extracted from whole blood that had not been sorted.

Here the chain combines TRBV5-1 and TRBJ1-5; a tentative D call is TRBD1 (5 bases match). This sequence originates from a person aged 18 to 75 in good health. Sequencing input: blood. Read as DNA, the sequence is TGCGCCAGCAGCTGGGAGGAGACGGGACGCCGAGGGGGCAATCAGCCCCAGCATTTT. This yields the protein CASSWEETGRRGGNQPQHF.